The next 20 T cell receptor beta chains were all read from a single sample in a study of blood T cell repertoires in COVID-19. The data were produced by immunoSEQ multiplex PCR, yet TCRdb's version contains in-frame clones alone and is incomplete. The sample carries about 300,000 clones, 80% to 90% recorded once. The sequenced material came from PBMCs or T cells enriched from blood (not recorded which). The receptors stem from a man aged 25-40 years who had recovered from COVID-19.

The chain combines TRBV11-2 with TRBJ1-4; 7 bases match TRBD1. The CDR3 contains 17 residues. Germline loops: CDR1 SGHAT, CDR2 FQNNGV. With V trimmed by 2 bases and J by 6 bases, 12 bases remained unmatched. The CDR3 DNA reads as TGTGCCAGCAGCTTATACTCCTCAGGGGGTTCCTATGAAAAACTGTTTTTT. Encoded protein: CASSLYSSGGSYEKLFF.

The V call is TRBV13, the J call TRBJ1-5; D perhaps matches TRBD1 (5 bases). Looked up from germline, CDR1 is PRHDT and CDR2 is FYEKMQ (reference sequence). The CDR3 consists of 16 residues. Trimming shortened V by 5 bases and J by 0 bases, and 14 bases separated the two germline ends. CDR3 in DNA: TGTGCCAGCAGCCTATCCACAGGAGATAGCAATCAGCCCCAGCATTTT. This gives the protein CASSLSTGDSNQPQHF.

The V gene is TRBV5-5, the J gene TRBJ1-2; 7 bases map to TRBD1. Germline lookup yields CDR1 SGHKS and CDR2 YYEKEE (reference sequence). The junction had 4 bases not matched to a gene; V was cut back by 0 bases and J by 8 bases. This CDR3 has 13 residues. The CDR3 loop is CASSLEQGLGYTF. The CDR3 DNA sequence: TGTGCCAGCAGCTTGGAACAGGGGTTGGGCTACACCTTC.

The V call is TRBV19, the J call TRBJ2-7; tentatively, D is TRBD1 (5 bases). This CDR3 has 15 amino acids. Germline CDR1 reads LNHDA; CDR2 reads SQIVND (reference sequence). V dropped 1 base and J dropped 4 bases, with 14 bases sitting between them. CDR3 protein: CASSIVVAGIYEQYF. In DNA form, the CDR3 reads TGTGCCAGTAGTATAGTAGTGGCAGGGATATACGAGCAGTACTTC.

This chain links TRBV7-2 with TRBJ1-2; perhaps TRBD1 as D (6 bases). Deletions cut 5 bases from V and 0 bases from J, with 10 bases between. From germline, CDR1 is SGHTA and CDR2 FQGNSA. The CDR3 totals 14 residues. The CDR3 is CASSRRTANYGYTF. CDR3 bases: TGTGCCAGCAGCCGGCGGACAGCTAACTATGGCTACACCTTC. Looking up the rest from reference TRBV7-2 and TRBJ1-2 gives the full variable domain: GAGVSQSPSNKVTEKGKDVELRCDPISGHTALYWYRQSLGQGLEFLIYFQGNSAPDKSGLPSDRFSAERTGGSVSTLTIQRTQQEDSAVYLCASSRRTANYGYTFGSGTRLTVV.

The gene calls are TRBV27 and TRBJ2-2; possibly TRBD1 for D (6 bases). The V and J ends lost 0 bases and 3 bases respectively, with 11 bases between them. Looked up from germline, CDR1 is MNHEY and CDR2 is SMNVEV (reference sequence). The CDR3 has 16 residues. CDR3 DNA: TGTGCCAGCAGTTTATCGCCGACAGGATACACCGGGGAGCTGTTTTTT. Protein sequence: CASSLSPTGYTGELFF.

V usage is TRBV5-1 and J usage is TRBJ1-1, with 9 bases lining up with TRBD1. The trim removed 2 bases at V and 4 bases at J, leaving 6 bases unmatched. Germline CDR1 reads SGHRS; CDR2 reads YFSETQ. The CDR3 loop spans 15 amino acids. CDR3 amino acids: CASSFAGTGTTEAFF. The DNA for the CDR3 is TGCGCCAGCAGCTTCGCCGGGACAGGGACCACTGAAGCTTTCTTT. The full variable domain, its missing parts supplied by reference TRBV5-1 and TRBJ1-1, is KAGVTQTPRYLIKTRGQQVTLSCSPISGHRSVSWYQQTPGQGLQFLFEYFSETQRNKGNFPGRFSGRQFSNSRSEMNVSTLELGDSALYLCASSFAGTGTTEAFFGQGTRLTVV.

CDR3 amino acids: CASSRGQGAREQYF. The CDR3, as DNA: TGTGCCAGCAGCCGGGGACAGGGGGCGCGGGAGCAGTACTTC. The J gene is TRBJ2-7, the V gene TRBV5-6; 12 bases agree with TRBD1. The CDR3 loop spans 14 amino acids. V trimming: 4 bases; J trimming: 7 bases; junction bases outside the gene matches: 6. From germline, CDR1 is SGHDT and CDR2 YYEEEE.

On this clone: One junction end does not reproduce the germline sequence, and a read error may be involved. The chain recombines TRBV3-1 (or the pseudogene TRBV3-2) with TRBJ2-5; TRBD1 aligns across 9 bases. This CDR3 is built from 13 residues. Per germline, CDR1 LGHDT and CDR2 YNNKEL (reference sequence). CDR3 region: CASSQGGQGNLDF. The CDR3 DNA reads as TGTGCCAGCAGCCAAGGAGGACAGGGGAATCTGGACTTC.

The V and J genes are TRBV7-9 and TRBJ2-1; TRBD2 agrees at 11 bases. The CDR3 runs 16 residues. V shed 1 base and J 10 bases; nucleotides not matched to a gene: 9. Germline CDR1 and CDR2: SEHNR and FQNEAQ (reference sequence). This CDR3 is CASSLDGGTSGQEQFF. As DNA, the CDR3 is TGTGCCAGCAGCTTAGATGGTGGGACTAGCGGACAAGAGCAGTTCTTC.

This clone was recorded a few times. This sequence joins TRBV5-6 and TRBJ1-2; D unresolved. This CDR3 is built from 12 residues. The germline V and J ends were trimmed by 4 bases and 7 bases, with 11 bases remaining between them. Germline CDR1 and CDR2: SGHDT and YYEEEE. The CDR3 DNA reads TGTGCCAGCAGCATTAGTGGTTTTGGCTACACCTTC. It is translated as CASSISGFGYTF.

With regard to this clone: A junction boundary mismatches the germline segment, possibly from a read error. The chain joins TRBV7-7 to TRBJ2-7; 7 positions agree with TRBD2. The CDR3 extends over 15 amino acids. CDR1 is SSHAT, CDR2 FNYEAQ, per germline (reference sequence). The CDR3 region has the DNA TGTGCTAGCAGCGCCGTGGCTAGCGGACTGGGGGAGCAGTACTTC. Its protein is CASSAVASGLGEQYF.

The chain combines TRBV5-1 with TRBJ2-7; 10 nucleotides align to TRBD1. The CDR3 sequence is 14 residues long. Germline lookup yields CDR1 SGHRS and CDR2 YFSETQ. V trimming: 3 bases; J trimming: 6 bases; junction bases outside the gene matches: 6. CDR3 in amino acids: CASSYGTGEGEQYF. Written as DNA, the CDR3 is TGCGCCAGCAGCTATGGGACAGGGGAAGGCGAGCAGTACTTC. Complete variable domain (other parts from reference TRBV5-1 and TRBJ2-7): KAGVTQTPRYLIKTRGQQVTLSCSPISGHRSVSWYQQTPGQGLQFLFEYFSETQRNKGNFPGRFSGRQFSNSRSEMNVSTLELGDSALYLCASSYGTGEGEQYFGPGTRLTVT.

This clone was recorded many times. The rearrangement joins TRBV6-4 to TRBJ2-1, with a tentative D call TRBD2 (7 bases). The germline V and J ends were trimmed by 0 bases and 6 bases, with 12 bases remaining between them. This CDR3 contains 15 residues. The germline V gene encodes CDR1 MRHNA and CDR2 SNTAGT. The CDR3 sequence is CASSDSTGGGNEQFF. DNA for the CDR3: TGTGCCAGCAGTGACTCTACGGGGGGCGGCAATGAGCAGTTCTTC.

This chain links TRBV11-3 with TRBJ1-4; D is unresolved. In germline, CDR1 is SGHNT, CDR2 YENEEA. V lost 4 bases and J 0 bases, leaving 9 bases between the germline ends. The CDR3 contains 15 residues. The CDR3 is CASSSLASTNEKLFF. The CDR3 nucleotides are TGTGCCAGCAGCTCCTTAGCTTCAACTAATGAAAAACTGTTTTTT.

This clone was observed a few times. The chain recombines TRBV5-5 with TRBJ1-5; TRBD1 aligns across 8 bases. With 2 bases clipped from V and 3 bases from J, the junction kept 10 bases outside the gene matches. The CDR3 consists of 17 residues. CDR1 SGHKS and CDR2 YYEKEE come from the germline V gene (reference sequence). CDR3 sequence: CASSLGDRQGYNQPQHF. The CDR3 DNA reads TGTGCCAGCAGCTTAGGGGACCGACAGGGGTACAATCAGCCCCAGCATTTT.

The genes are TRBV10-1 and TRBJ1-5; D is perhaps TRBD1 (5 bases). V lost 3 bases and J lost 4, with 13 bases in between. The CDR3 runs to 15 residues. Germline CDR1 reads WNHNN; CDR2 reads SYGVQD (reference sequence). The CDR3 DNA sequence: TGCGCCAGCAGTGAAGCAGGGCTGGGGAATCAGCCCCAGCATTTT. As protein: CASSEAGLGNQPQHF.

The chain joins TRBV11-3 to TRBJ2-7; TRBD2 matches 12 bases. The CDR3 extends over 15 amino acids. The trim removed 5 bases at V and 4 bases at J, leaving 6 bases unmatched. Per the germline V gene, CDR1 is SGHNT and CDR2 is YENEEA. CDR3: CASSGRLAGEYEQYF. The CDR3 bases are TGTGCCAGCAGCGGTAGACTAGCGGGAGAATACGAGCAGTACTTC.

The rearrangement links TRBV15 to TRBJ1-5; D possibly corresponds to TRBD1 (5 bases). Per germline, CDR1 LNHNV and CDR2 YYDKDF (reference sequence). The V end lost 0 bases, the J end lost 4 bases, and 16 bases lay between the germline ends. This CDR3 region has 17 residues. The CDR3 sequence is CATSREVGGLGNQPQHF. CDR3 sequence (DNA): TGTGCCACCAGCAGAGAGGTGGGGGGGTTGGGTAATCAGCCCCAGCATTTT.

This clone occurred once. The chain links TRBV29-1 to TRBJ1-1; tentative D call: TRBD1 (5 bases). Trimming pared 3 bases from V and 3 bases from J, leaving 11 bases between. CDR3 size: 13 residues. Germline lookup yields CDR1 SQVTM and CDR2 ANQGSEA. CDR3 nucleotide sequence: TGCAGCGTTGATCCAGCGGGGGACACTGAAGCTTTCTTT. Protein: CSVDPAGDTEAFF. The variable domain in full, with the rest retrieved from reference TRBV29-1 and TRBJ1-1, is SAVISQKPSRDICQRGTSLTIQCQVDSQVTMMFWYRQQPGQSLTLIATANQGSEATYESGFVIDKFPISRPNLTFSTLTVSNMSPEDSSIYLCSVDPAGDTEAFFGQGTRLTVV.